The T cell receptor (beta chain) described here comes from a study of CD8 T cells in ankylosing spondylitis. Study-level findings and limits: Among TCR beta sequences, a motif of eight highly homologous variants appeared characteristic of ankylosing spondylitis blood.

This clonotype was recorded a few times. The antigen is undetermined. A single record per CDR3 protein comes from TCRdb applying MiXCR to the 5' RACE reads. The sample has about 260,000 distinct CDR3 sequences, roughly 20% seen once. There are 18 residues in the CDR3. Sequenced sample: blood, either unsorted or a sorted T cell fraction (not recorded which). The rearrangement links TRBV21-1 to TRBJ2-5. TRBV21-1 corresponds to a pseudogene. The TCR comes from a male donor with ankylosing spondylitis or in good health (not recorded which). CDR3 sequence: CASSKNRLIDRSQETQYF. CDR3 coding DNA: TGTGCCAGCAGCAAAAATCGCTTAATTGACAGGTCCCAAGAGACCCAGTACTTC.